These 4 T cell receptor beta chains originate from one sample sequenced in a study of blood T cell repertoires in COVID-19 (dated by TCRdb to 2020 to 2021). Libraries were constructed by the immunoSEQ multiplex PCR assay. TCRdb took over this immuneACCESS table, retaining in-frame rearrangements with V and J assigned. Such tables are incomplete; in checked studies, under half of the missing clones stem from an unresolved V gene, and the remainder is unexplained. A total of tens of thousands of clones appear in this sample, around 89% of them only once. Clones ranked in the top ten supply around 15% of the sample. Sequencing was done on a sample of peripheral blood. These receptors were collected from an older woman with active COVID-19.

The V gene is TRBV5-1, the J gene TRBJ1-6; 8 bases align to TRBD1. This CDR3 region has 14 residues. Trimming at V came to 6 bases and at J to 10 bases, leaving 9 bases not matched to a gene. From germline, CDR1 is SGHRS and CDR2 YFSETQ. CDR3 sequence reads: CASTLDRGKSPLHF. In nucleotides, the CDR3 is TGCGCCAGCACCCTTGACAGGGGTAAGTCACCCCTCCACTTT.

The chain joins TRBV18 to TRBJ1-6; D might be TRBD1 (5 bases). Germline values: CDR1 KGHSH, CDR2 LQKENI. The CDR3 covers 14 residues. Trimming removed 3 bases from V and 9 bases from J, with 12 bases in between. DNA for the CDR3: TGTGCCAGCTCACCGAAGCAGGGTGGTTCACCCCTCCACTTT. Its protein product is CASSPKQGGSPLHF.

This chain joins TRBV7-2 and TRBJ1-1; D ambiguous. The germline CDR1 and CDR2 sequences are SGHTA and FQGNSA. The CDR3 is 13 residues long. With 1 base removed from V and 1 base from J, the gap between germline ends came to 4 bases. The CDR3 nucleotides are TGTGCCAGCAGCTTAGTAGAGAACACTGAAGCTTTCTTT. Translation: CASSLVENTEAFF.

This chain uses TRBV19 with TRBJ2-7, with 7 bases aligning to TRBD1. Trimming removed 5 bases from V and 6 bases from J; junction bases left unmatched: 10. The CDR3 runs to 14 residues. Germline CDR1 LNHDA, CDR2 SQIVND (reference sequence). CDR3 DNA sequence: TGTGCCAGTAGTTCTCCCGACAGGGTTGTCGAGCAGTACTTC. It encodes CASSSPDRVVEQYF.